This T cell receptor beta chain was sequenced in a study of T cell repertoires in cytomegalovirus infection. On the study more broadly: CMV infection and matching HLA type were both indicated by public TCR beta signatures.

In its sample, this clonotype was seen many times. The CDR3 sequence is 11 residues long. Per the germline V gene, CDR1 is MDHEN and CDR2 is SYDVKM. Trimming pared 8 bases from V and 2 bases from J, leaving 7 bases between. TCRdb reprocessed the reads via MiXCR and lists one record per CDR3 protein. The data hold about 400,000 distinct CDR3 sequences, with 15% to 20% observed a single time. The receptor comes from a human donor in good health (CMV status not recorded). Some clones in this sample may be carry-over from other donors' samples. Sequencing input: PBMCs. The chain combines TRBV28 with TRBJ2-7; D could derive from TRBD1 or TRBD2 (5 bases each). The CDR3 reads CASQGPYEQYF. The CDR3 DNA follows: TGTGCCAGCCAGGGACCCTACGAGCAGTACTTC.